The 23 T cell receptor beta chains reported below all come from one sample, sequenced in a study of OX40 agonist ivuxolimab in advanced cancers. The data were produced by immunoSEQ multiplex PCR, yet TCRdb's version contains in-frame clones alone and is incomplete. The table includes about 49,000 clones, 79% detected once. The sample was CD4+ or CD8+ T cells sorted from blood, taken in a trial of the OX40 agonist ivuxolimab. Receptors originate from an adult with an advanced solid tumor such as melanoma, head and neck, liver or kidney cancer.

The chain employs TRBV7-2 and TRBJ2-6; D gene uncertain. CDR1 SGHTA and CDR2 FQGNSA come from the germline V gene. The CDR3 runs 12 residues. V was clipped by 1 base and J by 12 bases, with 7 bases between them. CDR3 nucleotide sequence: TGTGCCAGCAGCTTAGGAAAGCGCGTCCTGACTTTC. This codes for CASSLGKRVLTF.

This rearrangement joins TRBV13 to TRBJ2-2; the D gene is possibly TRBD1 (5 bases). V lost 5 bases and J lost 3, with 16 bases in between. Germline lookup yields CDR1 PRHDT and CDR2 FYEKMQ (reference sequence). The CDR3 is 16 residues long. CDR3 nucleotides: TGTGCCAGCAGCCGTAAGATGGGGCTTTACACCGGGGAGCTGTTTTTT. Translating gives CASSRKMGLYTGELFF.

This clone appeared a single time. V and J are TRBV7-9 and TRBJ1-2, with a weak D call TRBD1 (5 bases). Germline assignment: CDR1 SEHNR and CDR2 FQNEAQ (reference sequence). V lost 0 bases, J lost 5 bases, and 16 bases lay in between. CDR3 length: 16 amino acids. Here the CDR3 DNA reads TGTGCCAGCAGCTTAGCGAAGGGAGGACAACCATATGGCTACACCTTC. Its translation: CASSLAKGGQPYGYTF.

V is TRBV18 and J is TRBJ1-1, with a weak D call TRBD1 (6 bases). The germline gives CDR1 KGHSH, CDR2 LQKENI. Between the trimmed V and J ends, which lost 3 bases and 7 bases, there was a span of 15 bases. The CDR3 has 14 residues. The CDR3 sequence: CASSPGQGQGEAFF. In nucleotides, the CDR3 is TGTGCCAGCTCACCGGGACAAGGCCAAGGTGAAGCTTTCTTT.

The table lists this clone with a few counts. This chain joins TRBV7-9 and TRBJ1-4, with 9 nucleotides matching TRBD1. J gave up 7 bases and V 3 bases, and 6 bases lay outside the gene matches. The CDR3 sequence is 15 residues long. Germline V gene sequence: CDR1 SEHNR, CDR2 FQNEAQ (reference sequence). CDR3 sequence: CASSFGDRVGEKLFF. The CDR3 DNA is TGTGCCAGCAGCTTCGGGGACAGGGTGGGTGAAAAACTGTTTTTT.

This sequence joins TRBV5-8 and TRBJ2-4; no firm D call. This CDR3 has 14 residues. Germline V lookup: CDR1 SGHTS, CDR2 YDEGEE. The ends were cut back, 1 base at V and 3 bases at J, with 8 bases in the middle. The CDR3 spells CASSLRPGKNIQYF. Here the CDR3 DNA reads TGTGCCAGCAGCTTGCGTCCCGGCAAAAACATTCAGTACTTC.

The sample holds one count of this clone. The V and J genes are TRBV5-8 and TRBJ2-5; TRBD2 matches 9 bases. The CDR3 sequence is 16 residues long. The germline V gene has CDR1 SGHTS and CDR2 YDEGEE. V dropped 0 bases and J dropped 4; count of bases not matched to a gene: 7. CDR3 DNA sequence: TGTGCCAGCAGCTTGGTCCTTGGTAGCGGGAGAGAGACCCAGTACTTC. Amino acid sequence: CASSLVLGSGRETQYF.

The J gene is TRBJ2-7, the V gene TRBV18; 8 nucleotides agree with TRBD1. Germline V lookup: CDR1 KGHSH, CDR2 LQKENI. Losses at the gene ends were 4 bases for V and 1 base for J; bases not matched to a gene: 3. This CDR3 region has 14 residues. As DNA, the CDR3 is TGTGCCAGCTCACGACAGGGGCTATCCTACGAGCAGTACTTC. This codes for CASSRQGLSYEQYF.

This clone was recorded once. The chain carries TRBV9 and TRBJ2-5; a weak D match, TRBD2 (6 bases). Per germline, CDR1 SGDLS and CDR2 YYNGEE. The CDR3 loop spans 15 amino acids. V shed 0 bases and J shed 5 bases, with 14 bases lying between them. The CDR3 region has the DNA TGTGCCAGCAGCGTAGGGATAGGAGGGACGGAGACCCAGTACTTC. Amino acids: CASSVGIGGTETQYF.

In this sample, this clone turned up a few times. The chain carries TRBV11-2 and TRBJ1-4; D is undetermined. Germline assignment: CDR1 SGHAT and CDR2 FQNNGV. Trimming removed 6 bases from V and 10 bases from J, with 24 bases in between. The CDR3 covers 16 residues. CDR3: CASRDPRREVPGKLFF. Here the CDR3 DNA reads TGTGCCAGCAGGGACCCCAGAAGGGAGGTACCAGGAAAACTGTTTTTT.

The V and J genes are TRBV6-1 and TRBJ2-7; 9 nucleotides match TRBD1. Germline CDR1 reads MNHNS; CDR2 reads SASEGT. This CDR3 has 14 residues. V lost 7 bases to trimming and J lost 5 bases; unmatched junction nucleotides: 9. The CDR3 DNA sequence: TGTGCCAGCACCGTCGACAGGGGGTATCACGAGCAGTACTTC. Translation: CASTVDRGYHEQYF.

The V and J genes are TRBV27 and TRBJ1-2; D possibly corresponds to TRBD1 (5 bases). The germline gives CDR1 MNHEY, CDR2 SMNVEV (reference sequence). The V and J ends lost 6 bases and 4 bases respectively, with 15 bases between them. This CDR3 is built from 14 residues. The CDR3 protein is CASSLTGDFYGYTF. As DNA, the CDR3 is TGTGCCAGCAGCCTCACAGGCGACTTCTATGGCTACACCTTC.

Notes on this clone: The junction differs from germline at one of its ends, possibly a read error. CDR3 loop: CASSYPPSHF. The CDR3 DNA follows: TGTGCCAGCAGTTACCCCCCAAGTCACTTC. This chain links TRBV6-5 with TRBJ2-5; D call uncertain. CDR1 MNHEY and CDR2 SVGAGI come from the germline V gene. The CDR3 has 10 residues.

The rearrangement uses TRBV4-2 and TRBJ2-1; 8 bases agree with TRBD1. Germline CDR1 LGHNA, CDR2 YNFKEQ. With 0 bases clipped from V and 5 bases from J, the junction kept 3 bases outside the gene matches. This CDR3 is 15 amino acids long. This chain's CDR3 is CASSQDGTGNNEQFF. The CDR3, as DNA: TGTGCCAGCAGCCAAGATGGGACAGGCAACAATGAGCAGTTCTTC.

The chain combines TRBV25-1 with TRBJ2-7, with D tentatively TRBD1 or TRBD2 (5 bases each). Germline V gene sequence: CDR1 MGHDK, CDR2 SYGVNS. The CDR3 consists of 15 residues. Trimming shortened V by 5 bases and J by 7 bases, and 21 bases separated the two germline ends. CDR3 amino acids: CASSNTQDWWGEQYF. The CDR3, as DNA: TGTGCCAGCAGTAATACACAGGACTGGTGGGGAGAGCAGTACTTC.

This chain connects TRBV6-6 to TRBJ2-1, with 8 bases identical to TRBD2. V was clipped by 7 bases and J by 0 bases; unmatched bases: 5. The germline CDR1 and CDR2 sequences are MNHNY and SVGAGI (reference sequence). CDR3 length: 15 residues. The CDR3 spells CASTPGGSSYNEQFF. Here the CDR3 DNA reads TGTGCCAGCACCCCGGGGGGGAGCTCCTACAATGAGCAGTTCTTC.

The chain employs TRBV7-9 and TRBJ1-3; D is unresolved. The CDR3 has 18 amino acids. Per the germline V gene, CDR1 is SEHNR and CDR2 is FQNEAQ (reference sequence). V lost 1 base and J lost 0, with 16 bases in between. CDR3 residues: CASSLGPPSTVSGNTIYF. The CDR3, as DNA: TGTGCCAGCAGCTTAGGCCCCCCCTCCACGGTCTCTGGAAACACCATATATTTT.

Worth noting for this clone: One end of the junction varies from germline; a read error may be responsible. CDR3: CASSWLGGDTEAFF. CDR3 DNA sequence: TGCGCCAGCAGCTGGCTGGGGGGGGACACCGAAGCTTTCTTT. J is TRBJ1-1 and V is TRBV5-1, with D possibly matching TRBD1 (6 bases). The CDR3 contains 14 residues. In germline, CDR1 is SGHRS, CDR2 YFSETQ.

This sequence joins TRBV29-1 and TRBJ1-2; D not resolved. CDR3 size: 10 residues. V was pared by 3 bases and J by 6 bases, with 5 bases between. The germline CDR1 and CDR2 sequences are SQVTM and ANQGSEA. CDR3 protein: CSVDVDGYTF. Here the CDR3 DNA reads TGCAGCGTTGACGTGGATGGCTACACCTTC.

This clone was seen a handful of times. The rearrangement links TRBV9 to TRBJ2-7; TRBD1 aligns across 9 bases. CDR1 is SGDLS and CDR2 is YYNGEE in the germline V gene. Trimming removed 0 bases from V and 2 bases from J; junction bases left unmatched: 0. CDR3 length: 14 residues. The CDR3 protein is CASSVGTGAYEQYF. In DNA, the CDR3 is TGTGCCAGCAGCGTAGGGACAGGGGCCTACGAGCAGTACTTC.

The chain has TRBV9 and TRBJ2-3; tentatively, D is TRBD2 (6 bases). The CDR3 loop spans 17 amino acids. V lost 4 bases to trimming and J lost 0 bases, with 18 bases between them. CDR1 is SGDLS and CDR2 is YYNGEE in the germline V gene. The CDR3 coding sequence is TGTGCCAGCAGCCCCCGAGGGAGGAGCGGTAGCACAGATACGCAGTATTTT. Protein sequence: CASSPRGRSGSTDTQYF.

The V gene is TRBV5-1, the J gene TRBJ2-6, with 7 bases matching TRBD2. V lost 1 base to trimming and J lost 0 bases; unmatched junction nucleotides: 4. The CDR3 totals 17 residues. Per the germline V gene, CDR1 is SGHRS and CDR2 is YFSETQ. Here the CDR3 reads CASSLSTGGSGANVLTF. CDR3 bases: TGCGCCAGCAGCTTGTCAACGGGGGGCTCTGGGGCCAACGTCCTGACTTTC.

V gene TRBV29-1 combines with J gene TRBJ2-7, with 14 bases identical to TRBD2. CDR1 and CDR2 (germline): SQVTM, ANQGSEA. V was pared by 6 bases and J by 2 bases, with 9 bases of the junction left unmatched. The CDR3 has 16 residues. The chain's CDR3 is CSVTGTSGSRTYEQYF. The CDR3 bases are TGCAGCGTGACCGGGACTAGCGGGAGTAGGACCTACGAGCAGTACTTC.